This T cell receptor beta chain was sequenced for a study of OX40 agonist ivuxolimab in advanced cancers. Study context: Dose-escalation cases comprised hepatocellular carcinoma, melanoma, renal cell or head and neck cancer. Study observations and caveats: At 0.1 to 3.0 mg/kg and by week 6, CD4+ and CD8+ T cells in the blood had expanded clonally. Partial responders at 0.1-3.0 mg/kg showed near-lowest clonal expansion.

About this clone itself: Its antigen is unknown.

Sequencing was performed with immunoSEQ multiplex PCR; in TCRdb, only in-frame clones are kept and a portion is missing. The sample shows approximately 40,000 clones, roughly 84% of them seen only once. The sequencing here drew on CD4+ or CD8+ T cells sorted from blood, taken in a trial of the OX40 agonist ivuxolimab. The sequence came from an adult with an advanced solid tumor such as melanoma, head and neck, liver or kidney cancer.

The CDR3 loop is CASSRHNEQFF. CDR3 nucleotides: TGTGCCAGCAGCCGCCACAATGAGCAGTTCTTC. The chain joins TRBV28 to TRBJ2-1; the D is unclear. The CDR3 has 11 amino acids. Germline assignment: CDR1 MDHEN and CDR2 SYDVKM. Between the trimmed V and J ends, which lost 6 bases and 5 bases, there was a span of 5 bases.